Following are 22 T cell receptor beta chains from one sample sequenced in a study of blood T cell repertoires in COVID-19. The protocol was immunoSEQ multiplex PCR, while the TCRdb copy is restricted to in-frame clones and leaves out a portion. Here the sample spans under 45,000 clones, 76% being singletons. Input material: peripheral blood. The receptors stem from a man aged 80 or over with acute or convalescent COVID-19.

The genes are TRBV21-1 and TRBJ2-7; TRBD1 reflects the table's D call only, with no check against the DNA. TRBV21-1 is an annotated pseudogene. The CDR3 extends over 14 amino acids. CDR3 region: CASSKDDRIHEQYF. The CDR3, as DNA: TGTGCCAGCAGCAAAGATGACAGGATCCACGAGCAGTACTTC.

This clone was counted a few times. The chain recombines TRBV28 with TRBJ1-5; 11 bases line up with TRBD1. The V gene's germline CDR1 is MDHEN and CDR2 SYDVKM. The trim removed 5 bases at V and 6 bases at J, leaving 6 bases unmatched. The CDR3 runs 15 residues. CDR3 amino acids: CASSQGQGGSQPQHF. The CDR3 DNA sequence: TGTGCCAGCAGTCAGGGACAGGGGGGTTCTCAGCCCCAGCATTTT.

The chain carries TRBV11-1 and TRBJ2-7, with D perhaps TRBD1 (6 bases). CDR3 length equals 14 residues. V was pared by 5 bases and J by 0 bases, with 11 bases between. CDR1 SGHAT and CDR2 FQDESV come from the germline V gene (reference sequence). The chain's CDR3 is CASSARTDSYEQYF. The CDR3 coding sequence is TGTGCCAGCAGCGCCCGGACAGACTCCTACGAGCAGTACTTC.

The DNA for the CDR3 is TGTGCCAGCAGCTTCGAGAGGGTTCCCGACGGCTACACCTTC. This translates into CASSFERVPDGYTF. The chain joins TRBV5-6 to TRBJ1-2; unclear D gene. Trimming cost V 2 bases and J 8 bases, with 16 bases left between them. CDR1 is SGHDT and CDR2 is YYEEEE in the germline V gene. The length of the CDR3 is 14 residues. The full variable domain, with the rest looked up from reference TRBV5-6 and TRBJ1-2, is DAGVTQSPTHLIKTRGQQVTLRCSPKSGHDTVSWYQQALGQGPQFIFQYYEEEERQRGNFPDRFSGHQFPNYSSELNVNALLLGDSALYLCASSFERVPDGYTFGSGTRLTVV.

Only one count was recorded for this clone. J is TRBJ2-5 and V is TRBV4-2; D is possibly TRBD2 (6 bases). CDR1 LGHNA and CDR2 YNFKEQ come from the germline V gene. The CDR3 has 13 residues. V lost 0 bases and J 5 bases, leaving 7 bases between the germline ends. The CDR3 spells CASSQDRGETQYF. The CDR3 DNA reads TGTGCCAGCAGCCAAGATCGGGGGGAGACCCAGTACTTC.

This clone was detected a few times. The rearrangement joins TRBV4-1 to TRBJ2-1, with a possible D match to TRBD2 (6 bases). The V gene's germline CDR1 is MGHRA and CDR2 YSYEKL. The CDR3 totals 14 residues. V gave up 0 bases and J gave up 9 bases, with 12 bases separating them. Here the CDR3 reads CASSQEAGRGEQFF. The DNA of the CDR3 is TGCGCCAGCAGCCAAGAGGCGGGACGGGGTGAGCAGTTCTTC.

This clone has just a few counts. The J gene is TRBJ2-5, the V gene TRBV5-1; 11 bases line up with TRBD2. The germline CDR1 and CDR2 sequences are SGHRS and YFSETQ. CDR3 length equals 14 residues. Trimming cost V 4 bases and J 5 bases; bases outside gene matches: 4. The CDR3 coding sequence is TGCGCCAGCAGCCTTAGCGGGAGGGAGGAGACCCAGTACTTC. Translated: CASSLSGREETQYF.

This clone showed up just a few times. The chain carries TRBV5-1 and TRBJ2-6, with 8 nucleotides matching TRBD1. The V gene's germline CDR1 is SGHRS and CDR2 YFSETQ. The CDR3 length is 18 residues. The J segment lost 0 bases and the V segment lost 3 bases, leaving 8 bases of the junction unmatched. CDR3 in amino acids: CASSWTGTGSSGANVLTF. The CDR3 DNA reads as TGCGCCAGCAGCTGGACCGGGACAGGAAGCTCTGGGGCCAACGTCCTGACTTTC.

V usage is TRBV5-1 and J usage is TRBJ1-1, with a tentative D call TRBD1 (6 bases). The germline V gene has CDR1 SGHRS and CDR2 YFSETQ. The V end lost 4 bases, the J end lost 6 bases, and 16 bases lay between the germline ends. The CDR3 extends over 14 amino acids. Here the CDR3 DNA reads TGCGCCAGCAGCCTACAGGGAAGAGGGGCTGAAGCTTTCTTT. Translated: CASSLQGRGAEAFF.

This rearrangement joins TRBV4-2 to TRBJ1-3, with 10 positions matching TRBD1. V gave up 4 bases and J gave up 1 base; unmatched junction bases: 16. Germline V gene data show CDR1 as LGHNA and CDR2 as YNFKEQ. This CDR3 has 20 amino acids. CDR3 DNA: TGTGCCAGCAGCCCCTTCCGGCCACCCGGGACAGGGGCTTCTGGAAACACCATATATTTT. Translating gives CASSPFRPPGTGASGNTIYF.

The chain is built from TRBV7-3 and TRBJ2-4; the match to TRBD1 covers 8 bases. This CDR3 is built from 16 residues. CDR1 and CDR2 (germline): SGHTA, FQGTGA. V shed 5 bases and J 6 bases; nucleotides not matched to a gene: 12. DNA for the CDR3: TGTGCCAGCAGCCCCTCAGCGGACAGGGCTTCAAACATTCAGTACTTC. It is translated as CASSPSADRASNIQYF.

This clone was observed once. The V call is TRBV4-1, the J call TRBJ1-2; D may be TRBD1 (6 bases). There are 13 residues in the CDR3. Between the trimmed V and J ends, which lost 1 base and 13 bases, there was a span of 16 bases. Germline V gene lookup returns CDR1 MGHRA and CDR2 YSYEKL. The CDR3 here is CASSQGTATPSTF. CDR3 in DNA: TGCGCCAGCAGCCAAGGGACAGCCACCCCTTCCACCTTC.

This sequence joins TRBV5-6 and TRBJ2-1; 10 bases match TRBD2. V gave up 1 base and J gave up 8 bases; unmatched junction bases: 6. CDR3 size: 15 residues. Germline V gene lookup returns CDR1 SGHDT and CDR2 YYEEEE. CDR3 DNA: TGTGCCAGCAGCTTGTATAGTCTAGCGGGAGATGAGCAGTTCTTC. The encoded protein is CASSLYSLAGDEQFF.

The rearrangement uses TRBV9 and TRBJ2-3, with TRBD2 identical over 8 bases. Looked up from germline, CDR1 is SGDLS and CDR2 is YYNGEE. This CDR3 spans 18 amino acids. The ends lost 3 bases at V and 1 base at J; junction bases unmatched: 13. The CDR3 spells CASSDRLAGHYRTDTQYF. CDR3 nucleotide sequence: TGTGCCAGCAGCGATAGGCTAGCGGGCCACTATCGCACAGATACGCAGTATTTT. Using reference TRBV9 and TRBJ2-3 for the parts outside the CDR3, the full variable domain is DSGVTQTPKHLITATGQRVTLRCSPRSGDLSVYWYQQSLDQGLQFLIQYYNGEERAKGNILERFSAQQFPDLHSELNLSSLELGDSALYFCASSDRLAGHYRTDTQYFGPGTRLTVL.

The rearrangement joins TRBV11-2 to TRBJ2-7; TRBD2 is a possible D gene (6 bases). The CDR3 consists of 15 residues. The V end lost 0 bases, the J end lost 3 bases, and 12 bases lay between the germline ends. Germline loops: CDR1 SGHAT, CDR2 FQNNGV. CDR3 in amino acids: CASSLDPGRNYEQYF. In DNA form, the CDR3 reads TGTGCCAGCAGCTTAGACCCAGGGAGGAACTACGAGCAGTACTTC.

The rearrangement uses TRBV2 and TRBJ2-1; TRBD2 is a possible D gene (5 bases). V was pared by 4 bases and J by 10 bases, with 8 bases between. The germline gives CDR1 SNHLY, CDR2 FYNNEI. CDR3 length: 11 residues. The CDR3 region has the DNA TGTGCCAGCAGTGCAACGGGGGAGCAGTTCTTC. It translates to CASSATGEQFF.

This chain connects TRBV4-2 to TRBJ2-7; TRBD2 aligns across 11 bases. Unmatched junction bases numbered 2, after V lost 1 base and J lost 3 bases. CDR3 length equals 15 residues. Germline-derived CDR1 and CDR2 are LGHNA and YNFKEQ. The CDR3 sequence: CASSQATSGSYEQYF. Here the CDR3 DNA reads TGTGCCAGCAGCCAAGCCACTAGCGGGAGCTACGAGCAGTACTTC.

The chain recombines TRBV30 with TRBJ2-5; TRBD1 aligns across 8 bases. This CDR3 has 13 amino acids. Trimming took 3 bases from V and 2 from J; bases not matched to a gene: 2. CDR1 is GTSNPN, CDR2 SVGIG, per germline (reference sequence). CDR3 protein: CAWRGQAQETQYF. The CDR3 DNA reads as TGTGCCTGGAGGGGACAGGCACAAGAGACCCAGTACTTC.

Only one count was recorded for this clone. Mismatch with germline at one junction end may stem from a read error. The chain links TRBV7-7 to TRBJ2-1; the D is unclear. CDR1 SSHAT and CDR2 FNYEAQ come from the germline V gene (reference sequence). The CDR3 extends over 15 amino acids. The CDR3 DNA follows: TGTGCTAGCAGCTTAGGTTACGGCTCCTACAATGAGCAGTTCTTC. It yields the protein CASSLGYGSYNEQFF.

The chain recombines TRBV24-1 with TRBJ1-4; D gene ambiguous. Trimming stripped 5 bases from V and 7 bases from J, with 10 bases between. CDR1 KGHDR and CDR2 SFDVKD come from the germline V gene. This CDR3 region has 13 residues. Written as DNA, the CDR3 is TGTGCCACCAGTGCCGGGTTTGGTGAAAAACTGTTTTTT. As protein: CATSAGFGEKLFF.

The V and J genes are TRBV5-5 and TRBJ2-1; 8 bases align to TRBD2. Germline trimming cut 3 bases from V and 4 bases from J; bases unmatched to any gene: 15. The germline V gene has CDR1 SGHKS and CDR2 YYEKEE (reference sequence). This CDR3 region has 18 residues. The CDR3 DNA sequence: TGTGCCAGCAGCTCACCTTTCCCCCGACGGGGGGGATACAATGAGCAGTTCTTC. Translating it yields CASSSPFPRRGGYNEQFF.

In nucleotides, the CDR3 is TGTGCCAGCAGTAACCCAGGGGGGAACACTGAAGCTTTCTTT. It codes for CASSNPGGNTEAFF. The chain is built from TRBV6-5 and TRBJ1-1; 7 bases align to TRBD1. This CDR3 is 14 amino acids long. The trim removed 5 bases at V and 1 base at J, leaving 4 bases unmatched. Germline V gene data show CDR1 as MNHEY and CDR2 as SVGAGI.